Described below is a single TCR beta chain sequence and its context. What it binds is unknown. The trim removed 4 bases at V and 16 bases at J, leaving 7 bases unmatched. The CDR3 totals 12 residues. This specimen comes from a study of T cell responses to AZD1222 COVID-19 vaccine. Sequencing was performed with immunoSEQ multiplex PCR; in TCRdb, only in-frame clones are kept and a portion is missing. The data show more than 150,000 clones, 80% to 90% seen once. General study findings and limits: Donors were chiefly white British, with a greater number of females, and clonal diversity was perhaps underestimated. Reports say nearly half of spike-specific TCRs go after unmutated variant regions. Spike-spanning, vaccine-associated CD4 TCRs were dominant at 160-218 and 743-854. The peak T cell response came first, and repertoires were sampled only after it.

The clonotype was recovered from an adult in good health. The material sequenced was peripheral blood, taken on day 0 of AZD1222 vaccination. This chain uses TRBV12-3 or TRBV12-4 with TRBJ1-6, with 7 bases fitting TRBD1. CDR3 nucleotide sequence: TGTGCCAGCAGTTCACAGGGGAGTGGGCTCCACTTT. This translates into CASSSQGSGLHF.